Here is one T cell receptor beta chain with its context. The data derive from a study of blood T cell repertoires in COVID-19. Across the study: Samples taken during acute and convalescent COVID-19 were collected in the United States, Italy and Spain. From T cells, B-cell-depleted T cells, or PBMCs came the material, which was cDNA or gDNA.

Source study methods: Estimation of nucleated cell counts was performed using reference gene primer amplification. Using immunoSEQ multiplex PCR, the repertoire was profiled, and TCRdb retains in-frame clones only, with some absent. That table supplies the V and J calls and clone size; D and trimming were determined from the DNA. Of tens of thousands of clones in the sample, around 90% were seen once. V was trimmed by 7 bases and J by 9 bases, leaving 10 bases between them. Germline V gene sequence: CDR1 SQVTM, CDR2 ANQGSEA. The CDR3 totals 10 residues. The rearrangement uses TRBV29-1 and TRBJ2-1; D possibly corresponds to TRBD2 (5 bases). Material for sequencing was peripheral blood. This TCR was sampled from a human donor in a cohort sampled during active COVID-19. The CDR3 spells CSDGILEQFF. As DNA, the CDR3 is TGCAGCGACGGGATTCTTGAGCAGTTCTTC.